This TCR beta chain comes out of a study of T cell repertoires in cytomegalovirus infection. The wider study: A matching HLA type, together with CMV infection, was signaled by public TCR beta signatures. Overall study results and limits: Dominant in the ex vivo response were TCR beta clonotypes restricted by HLA-C and specific for CMV. Cumulative public TCR beta family frequency identified carriers of CMV plus the relevant HLA.

TCRdb independently ran MiXCR on the reads; one entry per CDR3 protein. In the table there are 480,000 or so distinct CDR3 sequences, around 11% of which are singletons. CDR3 length: 15 residues. Germline assignment: CDR1 MDHEN and CDR2 SYDVKM. The V end was cut by 5 bases, the J end by 4 bases, with 18 bases between. On this clonotype itself: The antigen remains unidentified.

The sample consisted of PBMCs. The TCR comes from a human donor in good health (CMV status not recorded). Some clones in this sample may be carry-over from other donors' samples. The V gene is TRBV28, the J gene TRBJ2-7; D may be TRBD1 or TRBD2 (5 bases each). The CDR3 nucleotides are TGTGCCAGCAGTATCCTCTCAGGGAGAAAATACGAGCAGTACTTC. Translation: CASSILSGRKYEQYF.